This TCR beta chain was sequenced for a study of cytomegalovirus exposure and HLA in healthy donors. With regard to this clone: The target antigen is unknown.

Broader study findings: Presence/absence results assume similar sequencing depth per donor, which may not hold. The analysis excluded some indistinguishable V segments, including TRBV6-2 and TRBV6-3. TCR beta sequences reportedly predicted the HLA-A and HLA-B alleles of most subjects accurately.

In the PCR, 60 Vbeta and 13 Jbeta primers were used. The method was immunoSEQ multiplex PCR; TCRdb's version includes in-frame clones alone and lacks a portion of them. The sample holds about 120,000 clones, around two thirds seen once. V was shortened by 5 bases and J by 3 bases, with 10 bases between the two germline ends. The germline V gene has CDR1 SEHNR and CDR2 FQNEAQ (reference sequence). The CDR3 is 13 residues long. The sequenced material came from PBMCs. The chain carries TRBV7-9 and TRBJ1-2; tentative D call: TRBD1 (5 bases). This clonotype was obtained from a woman in her thirties or forties in good health and CMV-seropositive. The CDR3 loop is CASSQTEYYGYTF. CDR3 nucleotides: TGTGCCAGCAGCCAGACAGAATACTATGGCTACACCTTC.